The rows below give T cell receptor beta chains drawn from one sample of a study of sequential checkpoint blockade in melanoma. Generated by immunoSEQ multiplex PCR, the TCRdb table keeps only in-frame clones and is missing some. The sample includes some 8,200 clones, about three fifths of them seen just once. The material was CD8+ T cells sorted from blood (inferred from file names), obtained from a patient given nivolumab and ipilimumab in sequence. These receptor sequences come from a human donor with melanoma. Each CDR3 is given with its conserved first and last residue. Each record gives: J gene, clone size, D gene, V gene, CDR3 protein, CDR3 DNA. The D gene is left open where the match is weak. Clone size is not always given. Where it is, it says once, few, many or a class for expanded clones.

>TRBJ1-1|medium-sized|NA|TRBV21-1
CASSKEGTEAFF
TGTGCCAGCAGCAAAGAGGGGACTGAAGCTTTCTTT
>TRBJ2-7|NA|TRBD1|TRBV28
CASSFPLREGAGDEQYF
TGTGCCAGCAGTTTCCCCTTACGTGAGGGGGCAGGTGACGAGCAGTACTTC
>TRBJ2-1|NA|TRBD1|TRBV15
CATSRNWDRGGNEQFF
TGTGCCACCAGCAGAAATTGGGACAGGGGAGGAAATGAGCAGTTCTTC
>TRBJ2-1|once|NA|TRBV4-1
CASSQLGYEQFF
TGCGCCAGCAGCCAGTTGGGCTATGAGCAGTTCTTC
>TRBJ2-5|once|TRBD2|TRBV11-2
CASSYPGGGAKTQYF
TGTGCCAGCAGCTACCCTGGCGGGGGGGCCAAGACCCAGTACTTC
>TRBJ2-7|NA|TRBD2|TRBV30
CAWTEGGEQYF
TGTGCCTGGACCGAGGGAGGGGAGCAGTACTTC
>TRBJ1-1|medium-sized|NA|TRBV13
CASRGAPITEAFF
TGTGCCAGCCGAGGTGCCCCGATCACTGAAGCTTTCTTT
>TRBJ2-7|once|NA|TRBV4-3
CASSLTALSEEPYEQYF
TGCGCCAGCAGCCTGACCGCGTTAAGTGAGGAACCATACGAGCAGTACTTC
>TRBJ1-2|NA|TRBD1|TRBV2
CASSEIRQGGNYGYTF
TGTGCCAGCAGTGAGATACGACAGGGAGGTAACTATGGCTACACCTTC
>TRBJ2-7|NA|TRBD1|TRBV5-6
CASNAGTGIYEQYF
TGTGCCAGCAACGCCGGGACAGGGATCTACGAGCAGTACTTC
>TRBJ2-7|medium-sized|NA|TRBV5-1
CASSLHPRYEQYF
TGCGCCAGCAGCCTGCACCCCCGGTACGAGCAGTACTTC
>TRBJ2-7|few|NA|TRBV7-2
CASSPNPYEQYF
TGTGCCAGCAGTCCCAATCCCTACGAGCAGTACTTC
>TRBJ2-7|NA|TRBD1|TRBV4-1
CASSHPGQGSDEQYF
TGCGCCAGCAGCCACCCGGGACAGGGGTCCGACGAGCAGTACTTC
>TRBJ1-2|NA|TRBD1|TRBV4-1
CASSQLEPTGDGYTF
TGCGCCAGCAGCCAATTGGAGCCGACAGGGGATGGCTACACCTTC
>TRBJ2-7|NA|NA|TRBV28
CASTPLPVSSFHYEQYF
TGTGCCAGCACCCCACTGCCTGTGTCCTCTTTTCACTACGAGCAGTACTTC
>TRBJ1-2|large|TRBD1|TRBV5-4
CASSSPGQGANYGYTF
TGTGCCAGCAGTTCTCCGGGACAGGGGGCGAACTATGGCTACACCTTC
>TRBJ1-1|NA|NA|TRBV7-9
CASSAAAAFGAFF
TGTGCCAGCAGCGCCGCGGCGGCGTTCGGGGCTTTCTTT
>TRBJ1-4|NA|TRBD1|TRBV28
CASRPVGTGLKLFF
TGTGCCAGCAGACCAGTGGGGACAGGGCTTAAACTGTTTTTT
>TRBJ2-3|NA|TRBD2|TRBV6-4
CASSDSAGGIDTQYF
TGTGCCAGCAGTGACTCGGCGGGGGGGATAGATACGCAGTATTTT
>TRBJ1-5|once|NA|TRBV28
CASTRSNQPQHF
TGTGCCAGCACACGGAGCAATCAGCCCCAGCATTTT
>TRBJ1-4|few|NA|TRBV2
CASRGREVFF
TGTGCCAGCAGGGGCAGGGAGGTGTTTTTT
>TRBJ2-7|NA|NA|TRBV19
CASQGFAYEQYF
TGTGCCAGCCAGGGTTTCGCCTACGAGCAGTACTTC
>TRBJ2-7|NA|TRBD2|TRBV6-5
CASSYVGTSGTYEQYF
TGTGCCAGCAGTTACGTAGGGACTAGCGGTACCTACGAGCAGTACTTC
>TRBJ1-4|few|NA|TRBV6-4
CASSATASANEKLFF
TGTGCCAGCAGTGCGACAGCTTCCGCTAATGAAAAACTGTTTTTT
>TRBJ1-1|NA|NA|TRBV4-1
CASSQAGAGDTEAFF
TGCGCCAGCAGCCAAGCAGGGGCGGGGGACACTGAAGCTTTCTTT
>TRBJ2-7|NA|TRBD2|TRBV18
CASTLAGGPYEQYF
TGTGCCAGCACTTTAGCGGGGGGGCCGTACGAGCAGTACTTC
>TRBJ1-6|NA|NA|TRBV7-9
CASSLGGASPLHF
TGTGCCAGCAGCTTAGGTGGGGCTTCACCCCTCCACTTT
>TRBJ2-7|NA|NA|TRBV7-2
CASSSTLAPYEQYF
TGTGCCAGCAGCTCGACCCTAGCGCCCTACGAGCAGTACTTC
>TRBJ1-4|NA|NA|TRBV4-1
CASSHPHGSDEKLFF
TGCGCCAGCAGCCACCCACACGGGTCAGATGAAAAACTGTTTTTT
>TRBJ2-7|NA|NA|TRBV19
CATEATPHEQYF
TGTGCCACCGAGGCCACCCCGCACGAGCAGTACTTC
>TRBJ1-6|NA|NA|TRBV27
CASSLRPGGYNSPLHF
TGTGCCAGCAGTTTAAGGCCGGGGGGTTATAATTCACCCCTCCACTTT
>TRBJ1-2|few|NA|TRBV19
CAVESGSYGYTF
TGTGCAGTTGAATCTGGCAGCTATGGCTACACCTTC
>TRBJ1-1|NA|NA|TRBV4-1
CASSRYYMGNTEAFF
TGCGCCAGCAGCCGTTACTATATGGGGAACACTGAAGCTTTCTTT
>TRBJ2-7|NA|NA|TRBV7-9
CASSPGFPSYEQYF
TGTGCCAGCAGCCCAGGATTTCCCTCCTACGAGCAGTACTTC
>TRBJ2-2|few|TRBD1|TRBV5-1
CASTYVGGSTGELFF
TGCGCCAGCACCTACGTAGGGGGCAGCACCGGGGAGCTGTTTTTT
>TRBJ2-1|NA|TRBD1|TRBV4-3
CASSQEGQGSYNEQFF
TGCGCCAGCAGCCAAGAGGGACAGGGGAGTTACAATGAGCAGTTCTTC
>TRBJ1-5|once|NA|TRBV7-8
CASSLNVAGGQPQHF
TGTGCCAGCAGCTTAAATGTTGCGGGGGGTCAGCCCCAGCATTTT
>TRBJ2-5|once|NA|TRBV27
CASSFQISETQYF
TGTGCCAGCAGTTTCCAGATCTCAGAGACCCAGTACTTC
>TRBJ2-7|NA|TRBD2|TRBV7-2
CASSSTSASYEQYF
TGTGCCAGCAGCTCGACTAGCGCCTCCTACGAGCAGTACTTC
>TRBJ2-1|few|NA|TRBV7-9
CASSLAGLENNEQFF
TGTGCCAGCAGCTTAGCTGGGCTTGAGAACAATGAGCAGTTCTTC
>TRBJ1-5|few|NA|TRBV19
CASRQGFSNQPQHF
TGTGCCAGTAGACAGGGCTTTAGCAATCAGCCCCAGCATTTT
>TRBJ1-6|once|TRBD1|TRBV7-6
CASSYGVRTGDSPLHF
TGTGCCAGCAGCTACGGTGTACGGACAGGGGATTCACCCCTCCACTTT
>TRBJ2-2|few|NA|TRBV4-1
CASSQSFTGELFF
TGCGCCAGCAGCCAATCATTCACCGGGGAGCTGTTTTTT
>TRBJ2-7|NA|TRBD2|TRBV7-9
CASSFPGGRNEQYF
TGTGCCAGCAGCTTTCCGGGGGGAAGGAACGAGCAGTACTTC
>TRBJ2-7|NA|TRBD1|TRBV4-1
CASSQSGTAVSSYEQYF
TGCGCCAGCAGCCAATCTGGGACAGCCGTTAGCTCCTACGAGCAGTACTTC
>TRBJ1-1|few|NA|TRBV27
CASSLLARGGREGTEAFF
TGTGCCAGCAGTTTATTGGCACGGGGGGGACGAGAGGGCACTGAAGCTTTCTTT
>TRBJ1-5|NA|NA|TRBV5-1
CASSLGAGNGEPQHF
TGCGCCAGCAGCTTGGGGGCAGGGAATGGGGAGCCCCAGCATTTT
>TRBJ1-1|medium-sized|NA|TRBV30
CAWKVGGTEAFF
TGTGCCTGGAAGGTAGGGGGCACTGAAGCTTTCTTT
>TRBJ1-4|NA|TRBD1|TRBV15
CATSREGQASEKLFF
TGTGCCACCAGCAGAGAGGGACAGGCCAGTGAAAAACTGTTTTTT
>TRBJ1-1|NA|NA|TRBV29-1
CSVVERGPEAFF
TGCAGCGTTGTCGAAAGGGGCCCAGAAGCTTTCTTT
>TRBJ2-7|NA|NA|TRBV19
CASSIISGGSYEQYF
TGTGCCAGTAGTATCATCTCCGGGGGCTCCTACGAGCAGTACTTC
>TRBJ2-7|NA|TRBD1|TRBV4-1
CASSQQTGSVDEQYF
TGCGCCAGCAGCCAACAGACAGGGAGTGTCGACGAGCAGTACTTC
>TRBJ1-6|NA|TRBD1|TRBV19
CASSIGTGLGSPLHF
TGTGCCAGTAGTATCGGGACAGGGTTGGGGTCACCCCTCCACTTT
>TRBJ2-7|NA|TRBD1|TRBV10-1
CATPRQGSYEQYF
TGCGCCACACCTCGACAGGGCTCCTACGAGCAGTACTTC
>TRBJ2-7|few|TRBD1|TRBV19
CASSLQVGTEDEQYF
TGTGCCAGTAGTCTCCAGGTAGGGACAGAGGACGAGCAGTACTTC
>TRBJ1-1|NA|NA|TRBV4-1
CASSEEYTEAFF
TGCGCCAGCAGCGAGGAGTACACTGAAGCTTTCTTT
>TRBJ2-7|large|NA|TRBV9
CASSTGDSSYGQYF
TGTGCCAGCAGCACCGGAGACAGTTCCTACGGGCAGTACTTC